This T cell receptor (beta chain) was sequenced for a study of blood T cell repertoires in COVID-19. Clones were sequenced by immunoSEQ multiplex PCR, and TCRdb holds only the in-frame ones, with some missing. The sample holds a few hundred thousand clones, about nine tenths seen once. V lost 1 base and J 10 bases, leaving 11 bases between the germline ends. This CDR3 contains 13 residues. Germline V CDR1 and CDR2: LNHNV, YYDKDF (reference sequence). The rearrangement links TRBV15 to TRBJ2-1; D is perhaps TRBD2 (6 bases). Sequenced sample: PBMCs or T cells enriched from blood (not recorded which). This clonotype was sampled from a woman aged 40 to 50 with acute COVID-19. CDR3 sequence: CATSRAARGEQFF. The CDR3 DNA follows: TGTGCCACCAGCAGAGCCGCCCGGGGGGAGCAGTTCTTC.